This entry features one TCR beta chain sequence. CDR1 is SGHRS, CDR2 YFSETQ, per germline. This CDR3 is built from 15 residues. The data stem from a study of T cells expressing NK-cell markers. TCR beta libraries carry UMIs added by 5'RACE template switching. TCRdb reprocessed the 5' RACE reads and stores each CDR3 protein as one record, lacking DNA. This sample's table reports 200,000 to 300,000 distinct CDR3 sequences. What was sequenced was blood T cells: a sorted CD56 or NKG2C T cell subset, CD4+ or CD8+ T cells, or bulk PBMC T cells (not recorded which). The source is a man younger than 35 in good health. This chain joins TRBV5-1 and TRBJ1-1; TCRdb selects TRBD1, and the lack of DNA leaves this call unchecked. The chain's CDR3 is CASRSYRGRGTEAFF.